A single sample is the source of the 19 T cell receptor beta chains below, sequenced in a study of beta chain features in type 1 diabetes. General study results and limits: Shorter TCRB CDR3s, moderately but significantly so, marked every one of the four CD4+ subsets in Type 1 diabetes patients.

Their antigens are not known. Every isolated RNA sample was fully reverse transcribed, so sequencing captured expressed TCRB transcripts. TCRdb's copy holds only in-frame clones and misses some; the assay was immunoSEQ multiplex PCR. The sample has around 690,000 clones, over 10% seen once. Sequenced sample: naive CD4+ T cells from blood. All receptors derive from a young man with type 1 diabetes.

This clone has more than one count but fewer than ten. The chain joins TRBV5-6 to TRBJ1-4; D not resolved. Trimming took off 4 bases at V and 8 bases at J, with 12 bases between the two ends. The germline gives CDR1 SGHDT, CDR2 YYEEEE. This CDR3 contains 13 residues. The CDR3 coding sequence is TGTGCCAGCAGCCAGACGATGACAGAAAAACTGTTTTTT. This gives the protein CASSQTMTEKLFF. The entire variable domain, with the rest obtained from reference TRBV5-6 and TRBJ1-4, is as follows: DAGVTQSPTHLIKTRGQQVTLRCSPKSGHDTVSWYQQALGQGPQFIFQYYEEEERQRGNFPDRFSGHQFPNYSSELNVNALLLGDSALYLCASSQTMTEKLFFGSGTQLSVL.

This clone was found a few times. The chain's CDR3 is CASTQLTGLNSPLHF. For the CDR3, the DNA is TGTGCCAGCACCCAACTGACAGGGTTGAATTCACCCCTCCACTTT. The genes are TRBV6-5 and TRBJ1-6, with 7 bases that match TRBD1. The CDR3 contains 15 residues. J gave up 7 bases and V 7 bases, and 10 bases lay outside the gene matches. Germline CDR1 is MNHEY and CDR2 is SVGAGI.

This clone was seen a handful of times. The V call is TRBV7-6, the J call TRBJ2-5; a possible D gene is TRBD2 (6 bases). V gave up 4 bases and J gave up 0 bases, with 18 bases separating them. Germline V gene data show CDR1 as SGHVS and CDR2 as FNYEAQ. This CDR3 comprises 17 residues. The CDR3 DNA reads TGTGCCAGCAGCTCCCAGCCCCCCAGGAGGGACCAAGAGACCCAGTACTTC. Its protein product is CASSSQPPRRDQETQYF.

This clone was recorded a few times. The chain links TRBV29-1 to TRBJ2-1, with D possibly TRBD2 on 5 matching bases. CDR3 length: 13 residues. CDR1 and CDR2 from the germline V gene are SQVTM and ANQGSEA. The V and J ends lost 4 bases and 4 bases respectively, with 11 bases between them. The DNA for the CDR3 is TGCAGCGTTGGAGGGCTCCTGTACAATGAGCAGTTCTTC. It encodes CSVGGLLYNEQFF.

The V and J genes are TRBV11-2 and TRBJ2-7, with TRBD1 identical over 9 bases. Germline loops: CDR1 SGHAT, CDR2 FQNNGV. This CDR3 has 16 amino acids. The V gene end was trimmed by 6 bases and the J gene end by 3 bases; junction bases not matched to a gene: 12. The CDR3 spells CASRFRDRASYYEQYF. The CDR3 DNA is TGTGCCAGCAGATTCCGGGACAGGGCCTCGTACTACGAGCAGTACTTC.

Only a few counts were recorded for this clone. The chain carries TRBV23-1 and TRBJ2-3; D might be TRBD2 (6 bases). Being an ORF, TRBV23-1 has a function that is uncertain. V shed 7 bases and J shed 7 bases, with 15 bases lying between them. The CDR3 covers 13 residues. This chain's CDR3 is CASIPQGGNTQYF. The CDR3 coding sequence is TGCGCCAGCATCCCCCAGGGAGGTAATACGCAGTATTTT.

This clone was seen more than once but under ten times. The chain has TRBV5-1 and TRBJ2-1; 7 nucleotides align to TRBD2. V lost 3 bases to trimming and J lost 6 bases; unmatched junction nucleotides: 21. This CDR3 region has 19 residues. CDR1 is SGHRS and CDR2 is YFSETQ in the germline V gene. The CDR3 bases are TGCGCCAGCAGCTCTTCCTCCGGGACCGCTTTTTCGGGGGGCAATGAGCAGTTCTTC. Translation: CASSSSSGTAFSGGNEQFF.

This clone was detected only a few times. The chain joins TRBV18 to TRBJ2-3; a weak D match, TRBD2 (6 bases). The V end lost 2 bases, the J end lost 4 bases, and 13 bases lay between the germline ends. The CDR3 spans 15 residues. Germline V gene data show CDR1 as KGHSH and CDR2 as LQKENI. The CDR3 spells CASSPMTRGPDTQYF. Written as DNA, the CDR3 is TGTGCCAGCTCACCAATGACTAGGGGCCCAGATACGCAGTATTTT.

Only a few counts were recorded for this clone. This chain uses TRBV7-2 with TRBJ2-7; 9 positions agree with TRBD2. The trim removed 2 bases at V and 0 bases at J, leaving 2 bases unmatched. CDR1 is SGHTA, CDR2 FQGNSA, per germline. This CDR3 contains 15 residues. CDR3: CASSLRGGDSYEQYF. The CDR3 region has the DNA TGTGCCAGCAGCTTACGCGGGGGGGACTCCTACGAGCAGTACTTC.

This clone was seen a handful of times. The chain is built from TRBV19 and TRBJ2-7; no reliable D call. This CDR3 is built from 14 residues. CDR1 is LNHDA, CDR2 SQIVND, per germline (reference sequence). V was trimmed by 10 bases and J by 0 bases, leaving 16 bases between them. The CDR3 loop is CATSTRALSYEQYF. CDR3 nucleotide sequence: TGTGCCACCTCTACCCGGGCTCTCTCCTACGAGCAGTACTTC.

This clone was found once. This chain links TRBV19 with TRBJ2-7; a weak D match, TRBD1 (7 bases). The CDR3 is 16 amino acids. The germline V gene has CDR1 LNHDA and CDR2 SQIVND (reference sequence). V gave up 4 bases and J gave up 0 bases, with 16 bases separating them. In DNA form, the CDR3 reads TGTGCCAGTAGTACCCGACAGGGAGGTGACTCCTACGAGCAGTACTTC. The encoded protein is CASSTRQGGDSYEQYF.

This chain links TRBV19 with TRBJ2-1, with 9 bases that match TRBD2. Looked up from germline, CDR1 is LNHDA and CDR2 is SQIVND (reference sequence). The CDR3 runs 15 residues. V trimming: 3 bases; J trimming: 9 bases; junction bases outside the gene matches: 9. The CDR3 region is CASSITGTSRGEQFF. In DNA form, the CDR3 reads TGTGCCAGTAGTATCACCGGGACTAGCAGGGGTGAGCAGTTCTTC.

This clone was detected a few times. This chain connects TRBV6-6 to TRBJ1-5; D unresolved. The CDR3 is 12 residues long. The germline gives CDR1 MNHNY, CDR2 SVGAGI (reference sequence). Trimming took 3 bases from V and 7 from J, leaving 7 bases between them. CDR3 amino acids: CASSYVGQPQHF. CDR3 nucleotides: TGTGCCAGCAGTTATGTCGGGCAGCCCCAGCATTTT.

The rearrangement uses TRBV30 and TRBJ2-1, with 7 nucleotides matching TRBD1. Unmatched junction bases numbered 13, after V lost 2 bases and J lost 0 bases. This CDR3 region has 18 residues. From germline, CDR1 is GTSNPN and CDR2 SVGIG (reference sequence). CDR3 in amino acids: CAWSTTRQGTSSYNEQFF. For the CDR3, the DNA is TGTGCCTGGAGTACCACGAGACAGGGAACAAGCTCCTACAATGAGCAGTTCTTC.

The chain is built from TRBV5-1 and TRBJ2-7, with 8 bases matching TRBD1. V lost 2 bases to trimming and J lost 3 bases; unmatched junction nucleotides: 4. This CDR3 contains 14 residues. CDR1 is SGHRS, CDR2 YFSETQ, per germline. In nucleotides, the CDR3 is TGCGCCAGCAGCTTCTCGGGACAGGTCTACGAGCAGTACTTC. It yields the protein CASSFSGQVYEQYF. The full variable domain, rest sourced from reference TRBV5-1 and TRBJ2-7, is KAGVTQTPRYLIKTRGQQVTLSCSPISGHRSVSWYQQTPGQGLQFLFEYFSETQRNKGNFPGRFSGRQFSNSRSEMNVSTLELGDSALYLCASSFSGQVYEQYFGPGTRLTVT.

This clone was seen a handful of times. The gene calls are TRBV9 and TRBJ1-3; no reliable D call. Germline values: CDR1 SGDLS, CDR2 YYNGEE. There are 13 residues in the CDR3. The germline V and J ends were trimmed by 0 bases and 3 bases, with 4 bases remaining between them. The CDR3 DNA is TGTGCCAGCAGCGTAGGGCATGGAAACACCATATATTTT. Translated: CASSVGHGNTIYF.

Comments on this clone: Different DNA sequences within this sample yield the same CDR3. The rearrangement links TRBV2 to TRBJ2-3, with D perhaps being TRBD1 or TRBD2 (5 bases each). The germline V and J ends were trimmed by 4 bases and 1 base, with 6 bases remaining between them. Germline CDR1 is SNHLY and CDR2 is FYNNEI. The CDR3 consists of 13 residues. CDR3 nucleotide sequence: TGTGCCAGCAGTGTGGGGGGCACAGATACGCAGTATTTT. This gives the protein CASSVGGTDTQYF.

V gene TRBV30 combines with J gene TRBJ2-2; the D gene is possibly TRBD2 (5 bases). V lost 4 bases to trimming and J lost 1 base, with 16 bases between them. Germline lookup yields CDR1 GTSNPN and CDR2 SVGIG (reference sequence). This CDR3 region has 16 residues. The CDR3 DNA is TGTGCCTGGAAAGGGCCGGGATCAGTGAACACCGGGGAGCTGTTTTTT. Translating gives CAWKGPGSVNTGELFF.

V and J are TRBV6-6 and TRBJ1-6; a possible D gene is TRBD1 (5 bases). Germline loops: CDR1 MNHNY, CDR2 SVGAGI (reference sequence). Trimming took 9 bases from V and 7 from J, leaving 13 bases between them. This CDR3 has 13 amino acids. The CDR3 DNA sequence: TGTGCCAGTGCCGACAGCACCAATTCACCCCTCCACTTT. This codes for CASADSTNSPLHF.